The rows below give T cell receptor beta chains drawn from one sample of a study of T cell responses to AZD1222 COVID-19 vaccine. The table came from immunoSEQ multiplex PCR; TCRdb's copy has only in-frame clones and leaves some out. The sample shows about 90,000 clones, around 91% of them seen only once. Sequenced material: peripheral blood, taken on day 0 of MenACWY control vaccination. Every receptor here comes from an adult in good health. Both conserved end residues are part of each CDR3. Each record gives: V gene, J gene, CDR3 length, clone size, CDR3 protein. Where a row states a size, it is once, few, many or the class of an expanded clone; other rows omit it.

TRBV28	TRBJ2-1	13	-	CASRSGQGAEQFF
TRBV6-2/TRBV6-3	TRBJ1-1	15	-	CASSSRQGMNTEAFF
TRBV12-3/TRBV12-4	TRBJ1-5	12	-	CASSSGNQPQHF
TRBV19	TRBJ1-2	11	-	CASSITTATIF
TRBV5-1	TRBJ1-6	16	-	CASSLDGGLYNSPLHF
TRBV11-1	TRBJ2-5	13	-	CASSFIGQETQYF
TRBV25-1	TRBJ2-3	14	-	CASSVGRNTDTQYF
TRBV28	TRBJ1-2	14	once	CASSRSGQGYGYTF
TRBV6-2/TRBV6-3	TRBJ2-5	15	-	CASSLAGGPWETQYF
TRBV28	TRBJ1-2	12	once	CASSSGIYGYTF
TRBV29-1	TRBJ2-1	11	-	CSVEDRRAAIF
TRBV25-1	TRBJ1-6	13	-	CASRDRVSSPLHF
TRBV7-9	TRBJ1-5	16	-	CASSLVVGASNQPQHF
TRBV6-2/TRBV6-3	TRBJ2-3	13	-	CASSSTSVDTQYF
TRBV29-1	TRBJ1-2	12	-	CSAWTGNLGYTF
TRBV3-1/TRBV3-2	TRBJ1-6	18	few	CASSHHLEFSSYNSPLHF
TRBV6-5	TRBJ1-6	14	-	CASRTWTRESPLHF
TRBV5-1	TRBJ1-3	15	-	CASSPRTGGGNTIYF
TRBV7-8	TRBJ2-7	12	-	CASSPGGYEQYF
TRBV6-2/TRBV6-3	TRBJ2-7	15	-	CASSFRRGAPYEQYF
TRBV7-9	TRBJ1-4	14	-	CASSFNSGAEKLFF
TRBV15	TRBJ1-4	16	-	CATSREVGSTNEKLFF
TRBV5-1	TRBJ1-1	12	-	CASSIQGTEAFF
TRBV27	TRBJ1-6	12	-	CASSLRDSPLHF
TRBV7-9	TRBJ2-5	11	-	CASSRGETQYF
TRBV7-9	TRBJ1-2	14	-	CASSPRAGFYGYTF
TRBV28	TRBJ1-1	14	-	CASSPTDMNTEAFF
TRBV12-3/TRBV12-4	TRBJ2-6	13	once	CARRGEGANVLTF
TRBV24-1	TRBJ2-2	17	-	CATSDSPQGWVTGELFF
TRBV11-2	TRBJ1-6	13	-	CASSFGVDSPLHF
TRBV10-3	TRBJ1-2	13	-	CATTGGPNYGYTF
TRBV20-1	TRBJ2-5	16	-	CSASMTSGRRRETQYF
TRBV18	TRBJ2-5	14	-	CASSPAGGPETQYF
TRBV18	TRBJ1-1	14	once	CASSRGQGATEAFF
TRBV27	TRBJ2-5	14	-	CASSLEAGVETQYF
TRBV7-9	TRBJ1-1	13	-	CASSFAGGSEAFF